The 29 T cell receptor beta chains presented below share a single source sample, sequenced in a study of post-analysis software for immune sequencing data. Whole-study findings and limits: Controls had lower frequencies than patients of about 5 TRBV segments, which included TRBV5-6, TRBV5-1 and TRBV20-1.

Sequencing libraries made from TCR beta cDNA carried unique molecular identifiers. TCRdb fed the PCR reads into MiXCR, producing one record per CDR3 protein. The table shows 700,000 to 900,000 distinct CDR3 sequences, with 46% occurring only once. These TCRs are of unknown antigen specificity. Sequencing was performed on blood. These receptors were obtained from a girl aged 5 to 17 with multiple sclerosis.

This sequence joins TRBV7-6 and TRBJ2-5; D could derive from TRBD1 or TRBD2 (6 bases each). Germline CDR1 reads SGHVS; CDR2 reads FNYEAQ. V lost 3 bases and J lost 5, with 16 bases in between. CDR3 length equals 15 residues. Here the CDR3 reads CASSFGIGGRETQYF. CDR3 in DNA: TGTGCCAGCAGCTTTGGTATTGGGGGGCGGGAGACCCAGTACTTC.

The chain is built from TRBV29-1 and TRBJ2-5; perhaps TRBD1 as D (6 bases). Germline lookup yields CDR1 SQVTM and CDR2 ANQGSEA. Deletions cut 8 bases from V and 5 bases from J, with 18 bases between. The CDR3 consists of 13 residues. In DNA, the CDR3 is TGCAGCCACGTGGGCACAGGGTTGGAGACCCAGTACTTC. Encoded protein: CSHVGTGLETQYF. The variable domain in full, completed from reference TRBV29-1 and TRBJ2-5, reads SAVISQKPSRDICQRGTSLTIQCQVDSQVTMMFWYRQQPGQSLTLIATANQGSEATYESGFVIDKFPISRPNLTFSTLTVSNMSPEDSSIYLCSHVGTGLETQYFGPGTRLLVL.

This clonotype was counted between two and nine times. The chain employs TRBV12-3 or TRBV12-4 and TRBJ2-5; D is undetermined. CDR3 length: 14 residues. Trimming left V 4 bases short and J 5 bases short, with 14 bases between. This CDR3 is CASSSDSLAETQYF. In DNA form, the CDR3 reads TGTGCCAGCAGTTCCGATAGCCTCGCCGAGACCCAGTACTTC.

This clonotype has a handful of counts. V gene TRBV7-8 combines with J gene TRBJ2-7, with TRBD2 identical over 14 bases. Germline CDR1 and CDR2: SGHVS and FQNEAQ. Losses at the gene ends were 5 bases for V and 3 bases for J; bases not matched to a gene: 18. The CDR3 has 20 amino acids. The CDR3 DNA follows: TGTGCCAGCAGCGCAACCTCGACTAGCGGGAGGGCCCTTAAACTCTACGAGCAGTACTTC. It translates to CASSATSTSGRALKLYEQYF.

In this sample, this clonotype turned up many times. The chain joins TRBV12-3 or TRBV12-4 to TRBJ2-3, with D hard to call. Trimming cost V 3 bases and J 4 bases, with 8 bases left between them. CDR3 length equals 13 residues. CDR3 coding DNA: TGTGCCAGCAGTTTGGGCAGGCCAGATACGCAGTATTTT. Amino acid sequence: CASSLGRPDTQYF.

The chain employs TRBV10-3 and TRBJ2-1; D possibly corresponds to TRBD2 (5 bases). CDR1 is ENHRY, CDR2 SYGVKD, per germline. The CDR3 has 11 residues. Trimming took 4 bases from V and 10 from J, leaving 8 bases between them. For the CDR3, the DNA is TGTGCCATCAGTGTGGGCGGGGAGCAGTTCTTC. It yields the protein CAISVGGEQFF.

The chain employs TRBV7-2 and TRBJ1-2; D gene uncertain. The CDR3 runs 13 residues. Germline CDR1 is SGHTA and CDR2 is FQGNSA. Trimming removed 4 bases from V and 4 bases from J, with 10 bases in between. CDR3 DNA: TGTGCCAGCAGCTACAAGCGGGGCTATGGCTACACCTTC. Translation gives CASSYKRGYGYTF.

The chain recombines TRBV4-1 with TRBJ2-1, with D perhaps matching TRBD1 or TRBD2 (5 bases each). Germline CDR1 and CDR2: MGHRA and YSYEKL. Trimming took 0 bases from V and 10 from J, leaving 19 bases between them. This CDR3 has 16 amino acids. DNA of the CDR3: TGCGCCAGCAGCCAAGAGGTAGGGCGGCTAGCAGGGGAGCAGTTCTTC. Its protein is CASSQEVGRLAGEQFF.

This sequence joins TRBV7-9 and TRBJ1-2, with TRBD1 matching over 8 bases. V gave up 1 base and J gave up 0 bases; unmatched junction bases: 7. The CDR3 runs to 17 residues. CDR1 is SEHNR, CDR2 FQNEAQ, per germline (reference sequence). DNA for the CDR3: TGTGCCAGCAGCTTAGGCGGGACAGGCGGAGCTAACTATGGCTACACCTTC. Its protein product is CASSLGGTGGANYGYTF.

The rearrangement uses TRBV20-1 and TRBJ2-1; D might be TRBD2 (6 bases). V was pared by 6 bases and J by 3 bases, with 21 bases between. The CDR3 totals 16 residues. Germline CDR1 is DFQATT and CDR2 is SNEGSKA (reference sequence). In DNA form, the CDR3 reads TGCAGTGCCCTTCGACTTATGGGGGGAGACTACAATGAGCAGTTCTTC. Amino acid sequence: CSALRLMGGDYNEQFF.

CDR3: CASSLVASGRANSYEQYF. The CDR3 DNA reads TGTGCCAGCAGCTTAGTGGCTAGCGGGAGAGCTAACTCCTACGAGCAGTACTTC. The chain employs TRBV7-2 and TRBJ2-7, with 10 bases matching TRBD2. The CDR3 is 18 amino acids. CDR1 SGHTA and CDR2 FQGNSA come from the germline V gene. With 1 base clipped from V and 0 bases from J, the junction kept 9 bases outside the gene matches.

This clonotype was seen repeatedly, ten times or more. The chain has TRBV11-2 and TRBJ2-7; D not resolved. V was clipped by 2 bases and J by 3 bases, with 5 bases between them. The CDR3 runs 12 residues. Germline assignment: CDR1 SGHAT and CDR2 FQNNGV. As DNA, the CDR3 is TGTGCCAGCAGCTTATTCGACTACGAGCAGTACTTC. Translation: CASSLFDYEQYF.

This sequence joins TRBV11-2 and TRBJ1-3; no clear D. Per germline, CDR1 SGHAT and CDR2 FQNNGV. The CDR3 contains 15 residues. V was shortened by 0 bases and J by 0 bases, with 6 bases between the two germline ends. The CDR3 loop is CASSLDVRSGNTIYF. The CDR3 DNA reads TGTGCCAGCAGCTTAGACGTGCGCTCTGGAAACACCATATATTTT.

This clonotype has only a few counts. The chain recombines TRBV3-1 with TRBJ1-5; 8 bases line up with TRBD1. Germline V lookup: CDR1 LGHDT, CDR2 YNNKEL (reference sequence). Trimming cost V 3 bases and J 2 bases; bases outside gene matches: 0. This CDR3 spans 14 amino acids. The CDR3 DNA reads TGTGCCAGCAGCCAGACAGGGGGCAATCAGCCCCAGCATTTT. Protein product: CASSQTGGNQPQHF.

This clonotype was counted between two and nine times. The genes are TRBV29-1 and TRBJ2-7, with D perhaps TRBD1 (5 bases). Per germline, CDR1 SQVTM and CDR2 ANQGSEA. The CDR3 consists of 13 residues. Trimming removed 7 bases from V and 6 bases from J, with 19 bases in between. In DNA form, the CDR3 reads TGCAGCGCAGCACTGACAGAAAACAGCGAGCAGTACTTC. Protein product: CSAALTENSEQYF.

This clonotype has a handful of counts. At one of its ends the junction is not consistent with the germline gene, which may arise from a read error. The chain joins TRBV7-8 to TRBJ2-7; 7 bases map to TRBD2. Germline V CDR1 and CDR2: SGHVS, FQNEAQ. The CDR3 extends over 17 amino acids. This chain's CDR3 is CTSSQPVGGRSSYEQYF. CDR3 bases: TGTACCAGCAGCCAGCCGGTTGGCGGGAGAAGCTCCTACGAGCAGTACTTC. Full variable domain (outside the CDR3, taken from reference TRBV7-8 and TRBJ2-7): GAGVSQSPRYKVAKRGQDVALRCDPISGHVSLFWYQQALGQGPEFLTYFQNEAQLDKSGLPSDRFFAERPEGSVSTLKIQRTQQEDSAVYLCTSSQPVGGRSSYEQYFGPGTRLTVT.

V gene TRBV7-2 combines with J gene TRBJ2-5; 7 bases align to TRBD2. The germline gives CDR1 SGHTA, CDR2 FQGNSA. J lost 9 bases, V lost 2 bases, and 15 bases had no gene match. The CDR3 loop spans 16 amino acids. CDR3 in amino acids: CASSLLSGTPRGAQYF. CDR3 in DNA: TGTGCCAGCAGCTTACTGAGCGGGACGCCTAGAGGGGCCCAGTACTTC.

This clonotype was observed a few times. V usage is TRBV10-3 and J usage is TRBJ2-1; D not certain. Germline values: CDR1 ENHRY, CDR2 SYGVKD. V gave up 0 bases and J gave up 3 bases, with 9 bases separating them. The CDR3 has 15 amino acids. The CDR3 is CAISESYAGYNEQFF. DNA of the CDR3: TGTGCCATCAGTGAGTCGTACGCAGGCTACAATGAGCAGTTCTTC.

The chain uses TRBV5-5 and TRBJ1-1; 7 bases map to TRBD1. The CDR3 totals 16 residues. Trimming cost V 0 bases and J 0 bases; bases outside gene matches: 5. Germline-derived CDR1 and CDR2 are SGHKS and YYEKEE (reference sequence). DNA for the CDR3: TGTGCCAGCAGCTTGGAAGGGGACAGCATGAACACTGAAGCTTTCTTT. Translation gives CASSLEGDSMNTEAFF.

This clonotype was seen a few times. V and J are TRBV12-3 or TRBV12-4 and TRBJ2-4; D unclear. The CDR3 runs to 12 residues. Trimming stripped 6 bases from V and 5 bases from J, with 8 bases between. In nucleotides, the CDR3 is TGTGCCAGCAGCCGTGACCAAAACATTCAGTACTTC. This encodes CASSRDQNIQYF.

The chain has TRBV3-1 and TRBJ2-7, with 7 bases fitting TRBD1. The CDR3 runs 14 residues. Germline V lookup: CDR1 LGHDT, CDR2 YNNKEL (reference sequence). The V segment lost 4 bases and the J segment 6 bases; nucleotides outside the gene matches: 9. The CDR3 DNA reads as TGTGCCAGCAGCCGCCACAGGGGAGCAGGCGAGCAGTACTTC. This sequence encodes CASSRHRGAGEQYF.

The chain has TRBV20-1 and TRBJ2-7; the D gene could be TRBD1 or TRBD2 (6 bases each). Trimming stripped 0 bases from V and 3 bases from J, with 15 bases between. CDR1 DFQATT and CDR2 SNEGSKA come from the germline V gene (reference sequence). There are 15 residues in the CDR3. CDR3: CSARESAGDFYEQYF. The CDR3 coding sequence is TGCAGTGCTAGAGAATCGGCAGGGGACTTCTACGAGCAGTACTTC.

Of note for this clonotype: Mismatch with germline at one junction end may stem from a read error. The V and J genes are TRBV6-5 and TRBJ2-1; D is uncertain. Germline V gives CDR1 MNHEY, CDR2 SVGAGI. The CDR3 is made up of 17 amino acids. The CDR3 reads CASSYGRAGPAYIEQFF. The CDR3, as DNA: TGTGCCAGCAGTTACGGTCGCGCCGGACCAGCCTACATTGAGCAGTTCTTC.

The chain combines TRBV24-1 with TRBJ1-2; no firm D call. V lost 3 bases and J lost 8, with 9 bases in between. Germline V gene data show CDR1 as KGHDR and CDR2 as SFDVKD. This CDR3 has 12 amino acids. The CDR3 spells CATSDRGLGYTF. The CDR3 nucleotides read TGTGCCACCAGTGATCGAGGGCTCGGCTACACCTTC.

V usage is TRBV12-5 and J usage is TRBJ1-1, with D maybe TRBD1 (6 bases). The CDR3 is 14 residues long. CDR1 and CDR2 (germline): LGHNT, FRNRAP. V lost 3 bases and J 4 bases, leaving 12 bases between the germline ends. CDR3 amino acids: CASGLSGALTEAFF. Here the CDR3 DNA reads TGTGCTAGTGGTTTATCAGGGGCACTCACTGAAGCTTTCTTT.

This clonotype was found a few times. A read error may produce the germline difference seen at one junction end. The chain recombines TRBV2 with TRBJ2-4; D gene uncertain. This CDR3 is built from 11 residues. From germline, CDR1 is SNHLY and CDR2 FYNNEI. The CDR3 reads CASLGRGIRYF. Here the CDR3 DNA reads TGTGCCAGCCTCGGCAGAGGCATTCGGTACTTC.

The CDR3 bases are TGCGCCAGCAGCCAAGAAGGCGGAGGGGGCTATGGCTACACCTTC. Translated: CASSQEGGGGYGYTF. This chain joins TRBV4-3 and TRBJ1-2; tentative D call: TRBD1 (6 bases). Germline V gene data show CDR1 as LGHNA and CDR2 as YSLEER. The ends were cut back, 0 bases at V and 4 bases at J, with 12 bases in the middle. The CDR3 covers 15 residues.

Notes on this clonotype: An end of the junction differs from the germline gene, which may be a read error. The V gene is TRBV4-1, the J gene TRBJ2-7; D is unresolved. Germline V gene data show CDR1 as MGHRA and CDR2 as YSYEKL. The CDR3 consists of 16 residues. CDR3: CASSQDGSASSHEQYF. The DNA of the CDR3 is TGCGCCAGCAGCCAAGATGGAAGCGCCAGCTCCCACGAGCAGTACTTC.

The chain links TRBV5-1 to TRBJ1-5; D perhaps matches TRBD1 (5 bases). The CDR3 consists of 15 residues. From germline, CDR1 is SGHRS and CDR2 YFSETQ. V dropped 6 bases and J dropped 6 bases, with 19 bases sitting between them. CDR3 residues: CASTVGPGSSQPQHF. In nucleotides, the CDR3 is TGCGCCAGCACCGTCGGTCCAGGGTCAAGTCAGCCCCAGCATTTT.